This entry concerns a single TCR beta chain. The protocol was immunoSEQ multiplex PCR, while the TCRdb copy is restricted to in-frame clones and leaves out a portion. The sample yields about 73,000 clones, roughly 90% seen once. This sample is drawn from a study of T cell changes during pregnancy in multiple sclerosis. The TCR sequence derives from a female donor in good health, enrolled as a control in a pregnancy study. Sequencing used peripheral blood, obtained after pregnancy.

The CDR3 loop reads CASSGVQGTGANVLTF. The DNA of the CDR3 is TGTGCCAGCAGCGGGGTCCAGGGAACTGGGGCCAACGTCCTGACTTTC. This chain links TRBV5-6 with TRBJ2-6, with D perhaps TRBD1 (5 bases). This CDR3 has 16 amino acids. The V gene lost 4 bases and the J gene lost 2 bases, with 13 bases spanning the gap. Germline assignment: CDR1 SGHDT and CDR2 YYEEEE.